Listed below are T cell receptor beta chains from one sample, sequenced in a study of CD8 T cells in ankylosing spondylitis. TCRdb reprocessed the 5' RACE reads via MiXCR and lists one record per CDR3 protein. The sample yields some 38,000 distinct CDR3 sequences, less than 4% seen once. The sample taken for sequencing was blood, either unsorted or a sorted T cell fraction (not recorded which). These receptors were obtained from a male donor with ankylosing spondylitis or in good health (not recorded which). Each CDR3 is given without its conserved first and last residue.

v_call	cdr3_length	j_call	cdr3_aa
TRBV9	11	TRBJ2-2	ASSVGRAGELF
TRBV9	11	TRBJ2-5	ASSVWPQETQY
TRBV9	13	TRBJ2-5	ASSVAPAIQETQY
TRBV9	14	TRBJ2-5	ASSVGGRGLGETQY
TRBV9	14	TRBJ1-1	ASSVPPSLMNTEAF
TRBV9	15	TRBJ2-3	ASSVLSGGATIDTQY
TRBV9	13	TRBJ2-2	ASSVVAGPTGELF
TRBV9	13	TRBJ2-1	ASSPRDRGRSEQF
TRBV9	10	TRBJ1-2	ASSPGLYGYT
TRBV9	13	TRBJ1-2	ASSVGTGEIVGYT
TRBV9	15	TRBJ2-5	ASSVVSGRVGVETQY
TRBV9	14	TRBJ2-1	ASSPLGGISYNEQF
TRBV21-1	15	TRBJ2-3	ASSKVQREAHTDTQY
TRBV9	12	TRBJ2-3	ASSVRTGEDTQY
TRBV9	13	TRBJ1-4	ASSGRGGTNEKLF
TRBV9	12	TRBJ2-5	ASSPAGGRETQY
TRBV9	13	TRBJ2-5	ASSSGTGGFETQY
TRBV9	15	TRBJ2-2	ASSELPSGSAVGELF
TRBV9	13	TRBJ2-3	ASSVGRDHGDTQY
TRBV9	13	TRBJ2-5	ASSVASQIQETQY
TRBV9	12	TRBJ1-1	ASSVAQGTGEAF
TRBV9	12	TRBJ2-1	ASSVGVLYNEQF
TRBV9	14	TRBJ2-1	ASSAGVREGRDEQF
TRBV9	11	TRBJ2-5	ASSEDRPETQY
TRBV9	12	TRBJ2-1	ASSPHRGASEQF
TRBV9	14	TRBJ2-1	ASSVSGDSGRGEQF
TRBV9	12	TRBJ1-1	ASSPFLLNTEAF
TRBV9	11	TRBJ1-3	ASSPTSGNTIY
TRBV9	11	TRBJ2-3	ASSRGGYDTQY
TRBV9	8	TRBJ2-3	ASSGYTQY
TRBV9	11	TRBJ2-3	ASSVVGKDTQY
TRBV9	13	TRBJ2-2	ASSRDSGHTGELF
TRBV9	12	TRBJ2-2	ASGIDREAGELF
TRBV9	14	TRBJ2-1	ASSTRPGHTYNEQF
TRBV9	14	TRBJ2-1	ASSVISGVSYNEQF
TRBV9	15	TRBJ2-5	ASSPGLAGSMQETQY
TRBV9	13	TRBJ2-2	ASSVAGALTGELF
TRBV9	17	TRBJ2-3	ASSVRKGGSGKFVDTQY
TRBV9	15	TRBJ2-3	ASSTSGTTPSTDTQY
TRBV9	18	TRBJ2-3	ASSVASPTPGGSSTDTQY
TRBV9	11	TRBJ2-2	ASSVAPSGELF
TRBV9	15	TRBJ2-1	ASSAAPTEVVYNEQF
TRBV9	12	TRBJ1-2	ASSAGQLLYGYT
TRBV9	13	TRBJ2-1	ASSYGTVTYNEQF
TRBV9	12	TRBJ2-1	ASSVGGPYNEQF
TRBV9	13	TRBJ2-5	ASSPRLAEQETQY
TRBV9	11	TRBJ2-5	ASSVAPLETQY
TRBV9	11	TRBJ2-3	ASSGGSTDTQY
TRBV9	13	TRBJ2-1	ASSVLAGAYNEQF
TRBV12-3/TRBV12-4	12	TRBJ2-3	ASSFYGEANTQY
TRBV9	15	TRBJ2-3	ASSGLTGLSRTDTQY
TRBV9	14	TRBJ2-3	ASSRGLAGARDTQY
TRBV9	13	TRBJ2-2	ASSVALAGTGELF
TRBV9	11	TRBJ1-6	ASSTGDGGILH
TRBV9	12	TRBJ1-1	ASSVAGGNTEAF
TRBV9	13	TRBJ2-5	ASSAGTSGEETQY
TRBV9	11	TRBJ1-2	ASSVGGRDGYT
TRBV9	14	TRBJ1-6	ASSVGVSRGNSPLH
TRBV9	12	TRBJ2-2	ASSVVMKSGELF